What follows are 6 T cell receptor beta chains derived from one specimen sequenced in a study of T cells in Graves' hyperthyroidism and ophthalmopathy. Amplified regions were TCR beta CDR3 sequences from RNA transcripts. HTBI primers were employed in a first-round RT-PCR of the TCR CDR3. Using its own MiXCR run on the multiplex PCR reads, TCRdb lists one record per CDR3 protein. Altogether 250,000 or so distinct CDR3 sequences are present, about 15% being singletons, with the ten largest covering around 28%. Sequences were obtained from blood. The source of these receptors is a woman aged 18-29 years with Graves' ophthalmopathy.

Ten or more counts support this clonotype. V is TRBV20-1 and J is TRBJ2-7; 11 positions agree with TRBD2. The ends lost 0 bases at V and 5 bases at J; junction bases unmatched: 9. Germline CDR1 DFQATT, CDR2 SNEGSKA (reference sequence). The CDR3 is 16 residues long. The CDR3, as DNA: TGCAGTGCTAGAGATTTTAGGGGACTAGCGGAAAACGAGCAGTACTTC. It is translated as CSARDFRGLAENEQYF.

This clonotype was counted a few times. The chain has TRBV5-6 and TRBJ2-5; D might be TRBD2 (7 bases). Trimming removed 4 bases from V and 3 bases from J, with 22 bases in between. The CDR3 is made up of 17 amino acids. Per the germline V gene, CDR1 is SGHDT and CDR2 is YYEEEE. CDR3 amino acids: CASSPEAGAPKEETQYF. DNA of the CDR3: TGTGCCAGCAGCCCCGAGGCGGGGGCCCCGAAGGAAGAGACCCAGTACTTC.

There are many counts of this clonotype. The rearrangement uses TRBV12-3 or TRBV12-4 and TRBJ2-1, with a possible D match to TRBD2 (5 bases). Trimming removed 7 bases from V and 10 bases from J, with 11 bases in between. The length of the CDR3 is 11 residues. CDR3 amino acids: CASTTTGEQFF. The CDR3 region has the DNA TGTGCCAGCACTACGACGGGAGAGCAGTTCTTC.

This clonotype was detected ten times or more. The V and J genes are TRBV11-2 and TRBJ2-5; 8 nucleotides agree with TRBD1. This CDR3 has 16 residues. Germline assignment: CDR1 SGHAT and CDR2 FQNNGV. V was pared by 7 bases and J by 5 bases, with 15 bases of the junction left unmatched. The CDR3 loop is CASTISPTRGHETQYF. The CDR3 DNA reads as TGTGCCAGCACCATTTCGCCCACCAGGGGGCATGAGACCCAGTACTTC.

This clonotype was seen at least ten times. This chain links TRBV20-1 with TRBJ2-5, with 9 nucleotides matching TRBD2. CDR1 is DFQATT, CDR2 SNEGSKA, per germline (reference sequence). The CDR3 spans 12 residues. Trimming cost V 3 bases and J 5 bases; bases outside gene matches: 1. CDR3 region: CSARRGGETQYF. In nucleotides, the CDR3 is TGCAGTGCTAGGCGGGGGGGGGAGACCCAGTACTTC.

The chain carries TRBV5-1 and TRBJ1-2, with 12 positions matching TRBD1. The V gene end was trimmed by 4 bases and the J gene end by 13 bases; junction bases not matched to a gene: 11. Germline V gene sequence: CDR1 SGHRS, CDR2 YFSETQ. This CDR3 comprises 14 residues. The CDR3 region is CASSGTGGANDCTF. The CDR3 bases are TGCGCCAGCAGCGGGACAGGGGGCGCGAATGACTGCACCTTC.